The clone carrying this T cell receptor beta chain has a count of ten or more. The antigen is unknown. The sample originates from a study of T cells in Graves' hyperthyroidism and ophthalmopathy. Diagnoses were made from clinical symptoms, serum measures (thyroxine and TRAb), thyroid ultrasound and orbital computed tomography. The authors obtained PBMCs from over 7.5 ml of fresh peripheral blood. RNA transcripts yielded amplified TCR beta CDR3 regions. The TCR CDR3 first-round RT-PCR relied on the HTBI primer set. TCRdb reprocessed the multiplex PCR reads via MiXCR and lists one record per CDR3 protein. The sample gives 300,000 to 450,000 distinct CDR3 sequences, 13% of which show up once; less than 25% is in the top ten. V lost 5 bases, J lost 9 bases, and 17 bases lay in between. Per germline, CDR1 PRHDT and CDR2 FYEKMQ (reference sequence). The CDR3 loop spans 14 amino acids. Study-level findings and limits: Most clonotypes that expanded in the thyroid above 0.001 also showed up in blood.

Sequenced sample: blood. The gene calls are TRBV13 and TRBJ2-4; D may be TRBD1 (5 bases). The TCR originated in a man younger than 40 with Graves' hyperthyroidism that later progressed to Graves' ophthalmopathy. The CDR3 DNA reads TGTGCCAGCAGCCCCAAACAGGTTACGGGCATTCAGTACTTC. Translation: CASSPKQVTGIQYF.